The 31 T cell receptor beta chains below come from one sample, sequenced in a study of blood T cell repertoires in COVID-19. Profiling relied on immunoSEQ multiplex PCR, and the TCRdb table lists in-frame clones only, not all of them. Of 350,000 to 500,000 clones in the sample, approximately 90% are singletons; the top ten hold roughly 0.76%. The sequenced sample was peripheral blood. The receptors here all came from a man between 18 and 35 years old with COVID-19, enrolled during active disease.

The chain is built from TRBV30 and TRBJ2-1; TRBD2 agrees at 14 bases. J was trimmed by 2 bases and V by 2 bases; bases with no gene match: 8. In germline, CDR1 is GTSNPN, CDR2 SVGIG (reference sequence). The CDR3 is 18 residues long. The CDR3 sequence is CAWSKTSGRAGTYNEQFF. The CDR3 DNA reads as TGTGCCTGGAGTAAGACTAGCGGGAGGGCCGGAACCTACAATGAGCAGTTCTTC.

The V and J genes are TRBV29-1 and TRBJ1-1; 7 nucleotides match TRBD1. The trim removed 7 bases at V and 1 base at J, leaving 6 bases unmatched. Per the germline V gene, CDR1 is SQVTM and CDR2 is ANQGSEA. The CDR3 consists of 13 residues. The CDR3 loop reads CSASGQSNTEAFF. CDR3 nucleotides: TGCAGCGCATCGGGACAGTCGAACACTGAAGCTTTCTTT.

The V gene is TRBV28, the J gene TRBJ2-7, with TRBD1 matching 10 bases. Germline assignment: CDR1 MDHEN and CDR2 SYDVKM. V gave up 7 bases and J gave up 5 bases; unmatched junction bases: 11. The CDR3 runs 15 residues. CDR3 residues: CASTMTSGQGDEQYF. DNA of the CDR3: TGTGCCAGCACCATGACCTCCGGACAGGGGGACGAGCAGTACTTC.

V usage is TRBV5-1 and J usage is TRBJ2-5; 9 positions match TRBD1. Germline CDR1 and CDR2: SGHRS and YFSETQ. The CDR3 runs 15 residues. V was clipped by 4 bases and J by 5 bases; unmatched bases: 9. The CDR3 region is CASSETGGGGETQYF. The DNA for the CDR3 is TGCGCCAGCAGCGAAACAGGGGGCGGAGGGGAGACCCAGTACTTC.

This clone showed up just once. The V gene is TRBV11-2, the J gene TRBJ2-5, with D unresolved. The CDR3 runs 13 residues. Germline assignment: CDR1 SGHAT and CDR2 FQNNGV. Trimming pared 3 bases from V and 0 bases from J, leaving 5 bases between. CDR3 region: CASSFQDQETQYF. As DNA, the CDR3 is TGTGCCAGCAGCTTTCAGGACCAAGAGACCCAGTACTTC.

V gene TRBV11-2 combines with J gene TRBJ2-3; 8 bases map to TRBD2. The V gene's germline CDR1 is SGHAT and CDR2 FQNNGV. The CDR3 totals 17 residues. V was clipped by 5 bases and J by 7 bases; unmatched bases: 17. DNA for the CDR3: TGTGCCAGCAGCCATAGACCGGGACTAGAGAGTTTCTATACGCAGTATTTT. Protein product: CASSHRPGLESFYTQYF. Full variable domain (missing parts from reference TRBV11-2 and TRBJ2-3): EAGVAQSPRYKIIEKRQSVAFWCNPISGHATLYWYQQILGQGPKLLIQFQNNGVVDDSQLPKDRFSAERLKGVDSTLKIQPAKLEDSAVYLCASSHRPGLESFYTQYFGPGTRLTVL.

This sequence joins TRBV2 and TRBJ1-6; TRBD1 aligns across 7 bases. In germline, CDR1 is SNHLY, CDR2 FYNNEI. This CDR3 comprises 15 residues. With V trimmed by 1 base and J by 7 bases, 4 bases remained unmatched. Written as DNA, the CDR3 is TGTGCCAGCAGTGAAGAGACAGGGACGAATTCACCCCTCCACTTT. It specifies CASSEETGTNSPLHF.

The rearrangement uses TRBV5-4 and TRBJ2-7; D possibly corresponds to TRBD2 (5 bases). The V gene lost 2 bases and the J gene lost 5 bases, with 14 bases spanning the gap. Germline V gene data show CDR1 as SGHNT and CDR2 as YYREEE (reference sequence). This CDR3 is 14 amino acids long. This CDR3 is CASSLGLAPHEQYF. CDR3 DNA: TGTGCCAGCAGCTTAGGGCTAGCCCCCCACGAGCAGTACTTC.

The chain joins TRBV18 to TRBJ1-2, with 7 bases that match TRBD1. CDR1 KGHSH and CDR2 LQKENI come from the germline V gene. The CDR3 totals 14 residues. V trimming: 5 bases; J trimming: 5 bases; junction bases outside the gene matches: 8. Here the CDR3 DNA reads TGTGCCAGCTCAGTCGAGACAGGGACATATGGCTACACCTTC. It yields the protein CASSVETGTYGYTF.

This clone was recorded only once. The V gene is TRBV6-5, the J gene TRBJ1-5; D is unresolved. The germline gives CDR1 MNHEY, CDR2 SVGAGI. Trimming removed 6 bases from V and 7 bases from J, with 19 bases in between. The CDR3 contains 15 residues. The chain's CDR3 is CASSETVGSGQPQHF. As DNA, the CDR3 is TGTGCCAGCAGCGAGACGGTAGGGTCGGGGCAGCCCCAGCATTTT.

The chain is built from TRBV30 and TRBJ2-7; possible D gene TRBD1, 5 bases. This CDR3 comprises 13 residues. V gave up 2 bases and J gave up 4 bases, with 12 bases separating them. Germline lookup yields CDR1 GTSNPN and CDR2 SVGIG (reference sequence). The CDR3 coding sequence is TGTGCCTGGAGTCAGGGAATCGTTTACGAGCAGTACTTC. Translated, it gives CAWSQGIVYEQYF.

Written as DNA, the CDR3 is TGTGCCAGCAGCGCCTCTAGCGGGAGTTACCACGAGCAGTACTTC. This codes for CASSASSGSYHEQYF. This rearrangement joins TRBV13 to TRBJ2-7; 10 bases map to TRBD2. Trimming cost V 5 bases and J 5 bases; bases outside gene matches: 9. The CDR3 sequence is 15 residues long. Germline lookup yields CDR1 PRHDT and CDR2 FYEKMQ (reference sequence).

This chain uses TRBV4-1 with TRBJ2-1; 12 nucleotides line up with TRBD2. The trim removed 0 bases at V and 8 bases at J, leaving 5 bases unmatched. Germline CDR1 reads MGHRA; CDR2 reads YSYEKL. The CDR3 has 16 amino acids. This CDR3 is CASSQEASGREDEQFF. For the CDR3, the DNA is TGCGCCAGCAGCCAAGAGGCTAGCGGGAGGGAGGATGAGCAGTTCTTC.

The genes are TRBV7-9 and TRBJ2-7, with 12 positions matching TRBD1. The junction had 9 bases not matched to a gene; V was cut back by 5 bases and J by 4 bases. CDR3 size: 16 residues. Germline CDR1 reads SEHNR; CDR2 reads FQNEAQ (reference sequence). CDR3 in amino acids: CASSLGTGGTLYEQYF. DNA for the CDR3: TGTGCCAGCAGCCTTGGGACAGGGGGCACTTTGTACGAGCAGTACTTC. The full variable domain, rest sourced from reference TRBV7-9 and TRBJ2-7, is DTGVSQNPRHKITKRGQNVTFRCDPISEHNRLYWYRQTLGQGPEFLTYFQNEAQLEKSRLLSDRFSAERPKGSFSTLEIQRTEQGDSAMYLCASSLGTGGTLYEQYFGPGTRLTVT.

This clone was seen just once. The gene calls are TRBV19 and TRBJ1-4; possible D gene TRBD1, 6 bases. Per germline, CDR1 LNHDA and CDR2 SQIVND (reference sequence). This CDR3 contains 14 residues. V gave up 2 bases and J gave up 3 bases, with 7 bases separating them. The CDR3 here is CASSIWGPNEKLFF. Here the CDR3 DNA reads TGTGCCAGTAGTATATGGGGGCCTAATGAAAAACTGTTTTTT.

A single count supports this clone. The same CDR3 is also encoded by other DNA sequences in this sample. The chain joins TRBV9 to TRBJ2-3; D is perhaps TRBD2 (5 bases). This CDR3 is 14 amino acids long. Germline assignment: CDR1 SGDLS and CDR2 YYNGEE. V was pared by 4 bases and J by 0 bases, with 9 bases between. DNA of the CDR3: TGTGCCAGCAGCCCCAGGACTAGCACAGATACGCAGTATTTT. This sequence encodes CASSPRTSTDTQYF.

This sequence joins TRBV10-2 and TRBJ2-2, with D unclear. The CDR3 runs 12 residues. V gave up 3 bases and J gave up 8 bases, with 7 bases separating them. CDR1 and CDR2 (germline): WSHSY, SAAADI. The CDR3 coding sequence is TGCGCCAGCAGTGAAACGGTTGGGGAGCTGTTTTTT. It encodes CASSETVGELFF.

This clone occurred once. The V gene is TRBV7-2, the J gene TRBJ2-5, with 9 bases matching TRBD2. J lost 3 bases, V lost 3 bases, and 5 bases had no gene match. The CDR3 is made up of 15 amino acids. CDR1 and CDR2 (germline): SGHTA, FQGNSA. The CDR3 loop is CASSFLAGVKETQYF. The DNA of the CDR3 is TGTGCCAGCAGCTTCTTAGCGGGGGTAAAAGAGACCCAGTACTTC. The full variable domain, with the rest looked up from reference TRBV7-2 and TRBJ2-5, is GAGVSQSPSNKVTEKGKDVELRCDPISGHTALYWYRQSLGQGLEFLIYFQGNSAPDKSGLPSDRFSAERTGGSVSTLTIQRTQQEDSAVYLCASSFLAGVKETQYFGPGTRLLVL.

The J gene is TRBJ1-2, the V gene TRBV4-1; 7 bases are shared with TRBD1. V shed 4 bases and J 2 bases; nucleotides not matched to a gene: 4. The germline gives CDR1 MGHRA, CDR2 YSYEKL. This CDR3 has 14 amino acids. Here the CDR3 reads CASSRATGNYGYTF. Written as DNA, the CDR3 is TGCGCCAGCAGCCGCGCGACAGGGAACTATGGCTACACCTTC.

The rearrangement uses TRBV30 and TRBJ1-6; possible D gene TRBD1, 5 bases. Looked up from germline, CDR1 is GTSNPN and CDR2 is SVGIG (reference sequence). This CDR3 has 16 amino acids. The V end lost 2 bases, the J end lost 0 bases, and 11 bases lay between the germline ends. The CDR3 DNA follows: TGTGCCTGGAGTCCGATGGGGCGCTCCTATAATTCACCCCTCCACTTT. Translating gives CAWSPMGRSYNSPLHF.

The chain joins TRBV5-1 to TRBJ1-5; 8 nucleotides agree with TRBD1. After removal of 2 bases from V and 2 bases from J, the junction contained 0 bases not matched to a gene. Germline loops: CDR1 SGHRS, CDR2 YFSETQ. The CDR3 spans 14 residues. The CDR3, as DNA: TGCGCCAGCAGCTTACAGGGGGGCAATCAGCCCCAGCATTTT. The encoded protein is CASSLQGGNQPQHF.

The DNA for the CDR3 is TGTGCTAGTGGTTTGGTCCCTGGATGGGGAGATAACACTGAAGCTTTCTTT. It codes for CASGLVPGWGDNTEAFF. V gene TRBV12-5 combines with J gene TRBJ1-1; D is unclear. CDR3 size: 17 residues. Germline V gene sequence: CDR1 LGHNT, CDR2 FRNRAP. Trimming cost V 0 bases and J 2 bases, with 16 bases left between them.

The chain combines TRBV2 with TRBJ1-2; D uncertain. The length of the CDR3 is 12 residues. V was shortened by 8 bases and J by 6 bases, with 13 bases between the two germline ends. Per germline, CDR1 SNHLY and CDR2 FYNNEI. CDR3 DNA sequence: TGTGCCAGCCCGGACCCCGGGGATGGCTACACCTTC. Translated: CASPDPGDGYTF.

The CDR3 region has the DNA TGTGCCAGCAGCGTCGGCGGCAGCTACTATGGCTACACCTTC. Translation gives CASSVGGSYYGYTF. This rearrangement joins TRBV11-2 to TRBJ1-2; D is ambiguous. Germline CDR1 and CDR2: SGHAT and FQNNGV. Deletions cut 5 bases from V and 3 bases from J, with 13 bases between. This CDR3 region has 14 residues.

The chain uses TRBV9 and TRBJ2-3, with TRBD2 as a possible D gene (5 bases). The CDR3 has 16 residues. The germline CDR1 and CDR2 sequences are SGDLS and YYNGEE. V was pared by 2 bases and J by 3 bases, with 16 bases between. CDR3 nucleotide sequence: TGTGCCAGCAGCGTCACCGGATTTCTAGCAACAGATACGCAGTATTTT. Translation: CASSVTGFLATDTQYF.

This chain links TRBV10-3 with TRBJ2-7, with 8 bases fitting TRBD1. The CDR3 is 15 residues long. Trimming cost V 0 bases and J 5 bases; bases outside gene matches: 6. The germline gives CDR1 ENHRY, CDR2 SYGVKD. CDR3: CAISESGTGFHEQYF. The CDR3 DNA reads TGTGCCATCAGTGAGTCTGGGACAGGATTCCACGAGCAGTACTTC.

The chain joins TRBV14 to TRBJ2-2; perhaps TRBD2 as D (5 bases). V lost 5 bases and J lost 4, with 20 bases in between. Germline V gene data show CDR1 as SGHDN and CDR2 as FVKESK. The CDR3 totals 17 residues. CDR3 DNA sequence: TGTGCCAGCAGCTTTTATAAGGGTGTCGGGATCACCGGGGAGCTGTTTTTT. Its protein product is CASSFYKGVGITGELFF. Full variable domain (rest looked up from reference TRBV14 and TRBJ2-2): EAGVTQFPSHSVIEKGQTVTLRCDPISGHDNLYWYRRVMGKEIKFLLHFVKESKQDESGMPNNRFLAERTGGTYSTLKVQPAELEDSGVYFCASSFYKGVGITGELFFGEGSRLTVL.

The CDR3 sequence is CASSRGAYEQYF. DNA for the CDR3: TGTGCCAGCAGCCGTGGAGCCTACGAGCAGTACTTC. This chain connects TRBV12-3 or TRBV12-4 to TRBJ2-7; D not certain. The germline V and J ends were trimmed by 6 bases and 2 bases, with 8 bases remaining between them. The CDR3 length is 12 residues.

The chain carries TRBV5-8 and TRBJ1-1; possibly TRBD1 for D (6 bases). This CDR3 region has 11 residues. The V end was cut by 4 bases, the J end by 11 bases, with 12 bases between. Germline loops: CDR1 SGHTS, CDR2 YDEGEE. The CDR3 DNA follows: TGTGCCAGCAGCAGAACAGGGCTGGCTTTCTTT. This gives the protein CASSRTGLAFF.

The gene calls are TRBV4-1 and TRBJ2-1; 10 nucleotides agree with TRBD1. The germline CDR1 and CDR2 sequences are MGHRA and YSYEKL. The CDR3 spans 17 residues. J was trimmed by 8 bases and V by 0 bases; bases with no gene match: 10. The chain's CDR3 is CASSQEDRDRGIDEQFF. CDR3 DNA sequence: TGCGCCAGCAGCCAAGAGGACCGGGACAGGGGAATTGATGAGCAGTTCTTC.

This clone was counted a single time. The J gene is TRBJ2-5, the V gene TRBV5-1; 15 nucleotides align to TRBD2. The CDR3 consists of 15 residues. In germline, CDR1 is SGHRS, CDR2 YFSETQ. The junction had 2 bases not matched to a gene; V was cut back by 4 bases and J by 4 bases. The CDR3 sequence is CASSGGLAGGETQYF. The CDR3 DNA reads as TGCGCCAGCAGCGGGGGACTAGCGGGAGGAGAGACCCAGTACTTC.